These 23 T cell receptor beta chains were all obtained from the same sample, sequenced in a study of cytotoxic CD8 clonotypes in ibrutinib-treated CLL. Clones were sequenced by immunoSEQ multiplex PCR, and TCRdb holds only the in-frame ones, with some missing. Among 73,000 or so clones listed, around 65% were seen once. The source was PBMCs, collected after 12 months of ibrutinib treatment. These receptors all come from a human donor with chronic lymphocytic leukemia.

V and J are TRBV6-5 and TRBJ1-3; possibly TRBD1 for D (6 bases). CDR1 and CDR2 from the germline V gene are MNHEY and SVGAGI. V was shortened by 3 bases and J by 4 bases, with 13 bases between the two germline ends. The CDR3 has 15 residues. The CDR3 region has the DNA TGTGCCAGCAGTTATATGGGGGGGCCCGGAAACACCATATATTTT. Residues: CASSYMGGPGNTIYF.

V usage is TRBV28 and J usage is TRBJ2-4, with unresolved D. Germline CDR1 and CDR2: MDHEN and SYDVKM. Between the trimmed V and J ends, which lost 5 bases and 6 bases, there was a span of 14 bases. This CDR3 contains 14 residues. The CDR3 is CASSQVRIGNIQYF. CDR3 bases: TGTGCCAGCAGTCAGGTCCGGATCGGAAACATTCAGTACTTC.

The chain is built from TRBV5-6 and TRBJ2-5, with D possibly being TRBD1 or TRBD2 (5 bases each). Trimming removed 4 bases from V and 1 base from J, with 17 bases in between. Germline CDR1 SGHDT, CDR2 YYEEEE. This CDR3 has 16 amino acids. This CDR3 reads CASSSVPTAVQETQYF. In DNA form, the CDR3 reads TGTGCCAGCAGCAGCGTTCCGACAGCGGTCCAAGAGACCCAGTACTTC.

V is TRBV30 and J is TRBJ1-2; no firm D call. Germline V gene lookup returns CDR1 GTSNPN and CDR2 SVGIG (reference sequence). Trimming left V 3 bases short and J 1 base short, with 12 bases between. The CDR3 covers 14 residues. In DNA, the CDR3 is TGTGCCTGGAGGGATAATGCCCTTAACTATGGCTACACCTTC. Its translation is CAWRDNALNYGYTF.

The chain joins TRBV5-1 to TRBJ2-3; the D gene is possibly TRBD2 (5 bases). Trimming took 0 bases from V and 0 from J, leaving 11 bases between them. CDR1 is SGHRS and CDR2 is YFSETQ in the germline V gene. The CDR3 extends over 16 amino acids. For the CDR3, the DNA is TGCGCCAGCAGCTTGGGGCAATGGAGGAGCACAGATACGCAGTATTTT. Its translation: CASSLGQWRSTDTQYF.

The chain recombines TRBV5-1 with TRBJ2-7; 8 bases map to TRBD1. CDR1 is SGHRS, CDR2 YFSETQ, per germline. The CDR3 loop spans 15 amino acids. V lost 4 bases to trimming and J lost 2 bases; unmatched junction nucleotides: 8. The CDR3 loop reads CASSPETGATYEQYF. As DNA, the CDR3 is TGCGCCAGCAGCCCCGAGACAGGGGCTACCTACGAGCAGTACTTC.

This clone has a single count. This chain links TRBV6-5 with TRBJ1-2; D is unclear. Trimming stripped 5 bases from V and 4 bases from J, with 11 bases between. The CDR3 loop spans 13 amino acids. Germline assignment: CDR1 MNHEY and CDR2 SVGAGI. The CDR3 nucleotides are TGTGCCAGCAGTGCCAGGAGCACCTATGGCTACACCTTC. Encoded protein: CASSARSTYGYTF.

The V and J genes are TRBV29-1 and TRBJ2-1; 10 bases are a match to TRBD1. The junction had 12 bases not matched to a gene; V was cut back by 7 bases and J by 0 bases. The CDR3 sequence is 17 residues long. Germline lookup yields CDR1 SQVTM and CDR2 ANQGSEA. For the CDR3, the DNA is TGCAGCGCCACCGGGACAGGGGTTCGTCGCTCCTACAATGAGCAGTTCTTC. Translated: CSATGTGVRRSYNEQFF.

This chain joins TRBV19 and TRBJ1-2; 8 bases align to TRBD1. The CDR3 length is 17 residues. Germline V gives CDR1 LNHDA, CDR2 SQIVND (reference sequence). The V gene end was trimmed by 5 bases and the J gene end by 4 bases; junction bases not matched to a gene: 15. The CDR3 coding sequence is TGTGCCAGTAGTCTACCGGGACAGGTCTCCCTGGGCTATGGCTACACCTTC. Translating it yields CASSLPGQVSLGYGYTF.

The chain joins TRBV27 to TRBJ2-2, with TRBD2 as a possible D gene (5 bases). V lost 2 bases to trimming and J lost 7 bases, with 5 bases between them. The germline V gene has CDR1 MNHEY and CDR2 SMNVEV (reference sequence). The CDR3 extends over 12 amino acids. The CDR3 DNA sequence: TGTGCCAGCAGTTTACGGGGCGGGGAGCTGTTTTTT. Translation gives CASSLRGGELFF.

The CDR3 loop reads CASSPGLAPSYEQYF. In DNA form, the CDR3 reads TGTGCCAGCAGCCCTGGACTAGCCCCCTCCTACGAGCAGTACTTC. The chain joins TRBV9 to TRBJ2-7, with TRBD2 matching over 8 bases. The CDR3 extends over 15 amino acids. V shed 4 bases, J shed 0 bases, and the junction held 6 bases outside the gene matches. Germline assignment: CDR1 SGDLS and CDR2 YYNGEE.

V and J are TRBV27 and TRBJ1-1; the match to TRBD1 covers 7 bases. The J segment lost 1 base and the V segment lost 3 bases, leaving 2 bases of the junction unmatched. The germline V gene has CDR1 MNHEY and CDR2 SMNVEV (reference sequence). CDR3 size: 14 residues. CDR3 in amino acids: CASSFQGGNTEAFF. Here the CDR3 DNA reads TGTGCCAGCAGTTTTCAGGGGGGGAACACTGAAGCTTTCTTT.

This clone was counted a few times. The chain has TRBV27 and TRBJ2-1; 11 bases match TRBD1. V was clipped by 5 bases and J by 5 bases; unmatched bases: 5. Germline CDR1 reads MNHEY; CDR2 reads SMNVEV (reference sequence). The CDR3 contains 15 residues. CDR3 nucleotide sequence: TGTGCCAGCAGTCCGGGACAGGGGGTAAACAATGAGCAGTTCTTC. The encoded protein is CASSPGQGVNNEQFF.

This clone appeared a few times. The chain couples TRBV6-1 to TRBJ1-5; 8 positions match TRBD1. Germline V gene data show CDR1 as MNHNS and CDR2 as SASEGT. V shed 1 base and J 14 bases; nucleotides not matched to a gene: 4. CDR3 length equals 12 residues. The CDR3 nucleotides are TGTGCCAGCAGTGAAGTGACAGGGGATAAGCATTTT. Its protein product is CASSEVTGDKHF.

This chain uses TRBV4-3 with TRBJ2-5, with 10 bases fitting TRBD2. The CDR3 runs 16 residues. CDR1 and CDR2 from the germline V gene are LGHNA and YSLEER. The ends lost 1 base at V and 2 bases at J; junction bases unmatched: 4. For the CDR3, the DNA is TGCGCCAGCAGCCAAGCCACTAGCGGGGATCAAGAGACCCAGTACTTC. Amino acids: CASSQATSGDQETQYF.

V usage is TRBV6-5 and J usage is TRBJ1-1, with unresolved D. The CDR3 contains 13 residues. Deletions cut 2 bases from V and 4 bases from J, with 8 bases between. Germline V gene data show CDR1 as MNHEY and CDR2 as SVGAGI. As DNA, the CDR3 is TGTGCCAGCAGTTACCCGACCAGCACTGAAGCTTTCTTT. Protein: CASSYPTSTEAFF.

V gene TRBV7-2 combines with J gene TRBJ2-7, with 9 bases aligning to TRBD2. Per germline, CDR1 SGHTA and CDR2 FQGNSA. The CDR3 has 16 residues. The ends lost 4 bases at V and 0 bases at J; junction bases unmatched: 7. CDR3 in amino acids: CASSSAGGGISYEQYF. The CDR3 DNA reads TGTGCCAGCAGCTCCGCGGGAGGGGGCATCTCCTACGAGCAGTACTTC.

The table lists this clone with a few counts. V gene TRBV6-5 combines with J gene TRBJ2-6; D remains unclear. The germline gives CDR1 MNHEY, CDR2 SVGAGI. Trimming removed 0 bases at V and 0 bases at J, with 6 bases between. This CDR3 comprises 16 residues. The CDR3 is CASSYSTGSGANVLTF. In DNA, the CDR3 is TGTGCCAGCAGTTACTCGACGGGCTCTGGGGCCAACGTCCTGACTTTC.

V gene TRBV10-3 combines with J gene TRBJ1-2, with D possibly being TRBD1 (5 bases). This CDR3 has 14 residues. Deletions cut 8 bases from V and 4 bases from J, with 17 bases between. Germline V gene data show CDR1 as ENHRY and CDR2 as SYGVKD. The chain's CDR3 is CAISSAGTAYGYTF. The CDR3 nucleotides are TGTGCCATCTCCTCTGCCGGGACTGCCTATGGCTACACCTTC.

This clone was found a few times. The gene calls are TRBV12-5 and TRBJ1-5; no reliable D call. The germline CDR1 and CDR2 sequences are LGHNT and FRNRAP. The CDR3 loop spans 17 amino acids. Trimming cost V 0 bases and J 0 bases, with 12 bases left between them. The CDR3, as DNA: TGTGCTAGTGGTTTGGTACCCACAGTTTATAGCAATCAGCCCCAGCATTTT. Encoded protein: CASGLVPTVYSNQPQHF.

This clone is a singleton in its sample. The V call is TRBV7-2, the J call TRBJ2-3; 7 nucleotides line up with TRBD2. This CDR3 contains 15 residues. CDR1 and CDR2 (germline): SGHTA, FQGNSA. Trimming cost V 7 bases and J 2 bases; bases outside gene matches: 9. Written as DNA, the CDR3 is TGTGCCAGCACCCTTCCCGGGACTAACACAGATACGCAGTATTTT. Residues: CASTLPGTNTDTQYF.

This clone was counted only a few times. The chain carries TRBV2 and TRBJ1-3, with D unclear. V shed 6 bases and J shed 0 bases, with 9 bases lying between them. Germline assignment: CDR1 SNHLY and CDR2 FYNNEI. The CDR3 sequence is 14 residues long. CDR3 residues: CASRDVRSGNTIYF. CDR3 DNA: TGTGCCAGCAGAGATGTGCGCTCTGGAAACACCATATATTTT.

The rearrangement joins TRBV10-1 to TRBJ2-7; D possibly matches TRBD1 or TRBD2 (5 bases each). The CDR3 has 15 amino acids. V was shortened by 7 bases and J by 1 base, with 17 bases between the two germline ends. Germline V gives CDR1 WNHNN, CDR2 SYGVQD (reference sequence). The CDR3 DNA sequence: TGCGCCAGCAAAAGAAATCGGGACCGATCCTACGAGCAGTACTTC. Residues: CASKRNRDRSYEQYF.